Below are 25 T cell receptor beta chains sequenced from a single sample in a study of beta chain features in type 1 diabetes. Expressed TCRB transcripts were sequenced, since all the RNA that had been isolated was reverse transcribed. Here immunoSEQ multiplex PCR was the method, and the copy in TCRdb shows in-frame clones only, minus some. The sample contains more than 300,000 clones, over 12% of which appear only once. Sample: naive CD4+ T cells from blood. Receptor source: a woman between 18 and 30 years old in good health.

There are a few counts of this clone. This chain links TRBV25-1 with TRBJ2-7; a possible D gene is TRBD1 (6 bases). Per germline, CDR1 MGHDK and CDR2 SYGVNS. CDR3 length: 15 residues. The ends were cut back, 6 bases at V and 3 bases at J, with 18 bases in the middle. The CDR3 here is CASSPNRALDYEQYF. For the CDR3, the DNA is TGTGCCAGCAGCCCGAACAGGGCCCTTGACTACGAGCAGTACTTC.

The J gene is TRBJ2-6, the V gene TRBV21-1; TRBD1, as called in the table, went unchecked against the DNA. TRBV21-1 is flagged as a pseudogene. CDR3 length equals 17 residues. In nucleotides, the CDR3 is TGTGCCAGCAGCCCGCGGACAGGGGGGTTCGGGGCCAACGTCCTGACTTTC. It translates to CASSPRTGGFGANVLTF.

The rearrangement uses TRBV18 and TRBJ1-2; D might be TRBD1 (5 bases). V gave up 5 bases and J gave up 3 bases, with 10 bases separating them. In germline, CDR1 is KGHSH, CDR2 LQKENI. The CDR3 runs to 13 residues. The CDR3 nucleotides read TGTGCCAGCTCAGCGGGACCGGACTATGGCTACACCTTC. It yields the protein CASSAGPDYGYTF.

The chain is built from TRBV7-9 and TRBJ2-3; 9 bases are shared with TRBD2. Germline V gene sequence: CDR1 SEHNR, CDR2 FQNEAQ (reference sequence). V shed 1 base and J 1 base; nucleotides not matched to a gene: 9. CDR3 length: 18 amino acids. CDR3 amino acids: CASSLERLTSGGTDTQYF. In nucleotides, the CDR3 is TGTGCCAGCAGCTTAGAACGTTTGACTAGCGGCGGCACAGATACGCAGTATTTT.

The table lists this clone with a few counts. The V gene is TRBV7-9, the J gene TRBJ2-5, with TRBD2 identical over 8 bases. The CDR3 is made up of 14 amino acids. Trimming at V came to 3 bases and at J to 5 bases, leaving 5 bases not matched to a gene. Germline V lookup: CDR1 SEHNR, CDR2 FQNEAQ (reference sequence). CDR3 DNA sequence: TGTGCCAGCAGCTTCGGGACTAGAGCCGAGACCCAGTACTTC. Protein sequence: CASSFGTRAETQYF.

This clone was found a few times. V and J are TRBV9 and TRBJ2-4, with 8 bases fitting TRBD1. CDR3 length equals 14 residues. V lost 3 bases to trimming and J lost 6 bases; unmatched junction nucleotides: 5. Germline V gene sequence: CDR1 SGDLS, CDR2 YYNGEE. The CDR3 spells CASSADRVLNIQYF. The CDR3 region has the DNA TGTGCCAGCAGCGCGGACAGGGTGTTAAACATTCAGTACTTC. Looking up the rest from reference TRBV9 and TRBJ2-4 gives the full variable domain: DSGVTQTPKHLITATGQRVTLRCSPRSGDLSVYWYQQSLDQGLQFLIQYYNGEERAKGNILERFSAQQFPDLHSELNLSSLELGDSALYFCASSADRVLNIQYFGAGTRLSVL.

This clone was counted between two and nine times. The chain links TRBV4-1 to TRBJ1-1; 8 bases align to TRBD1. The CDR3 contains 14 residues. The V gene's germline CDR1 is MGHRA and CDR2 YSYEKL. The trim removed 3 bases at V and 2 bases at J, leaving 2 bases unmatched. The CDR3 DNA reads TGCGCCAGCAGCCAGGACAGGGACAACACTGAAGCTTTCTTT. Translated, it gives CASSQDRDNTEAFF.

In this sample, this clone turned up a few times. The rearrangement uses TRBV11-2 and TRBJ1-2; no definite D call. The CDR3 length is 15 residues. CDR1 is SGHAT and CDR2 is FQNNGV in the germline V gene. The ends were cut back, 0 bases at V and 4 bases at J, with 12 bases in the middle. CDR3 nucleotides: TGTGCCAGCAGCTTAGACAGGCCGCGGGGCTATGGCTACACCTTC. Translation: CASSLDRPRGYGYTF.

This clone came up a few times. The CDR3 here is CASSPDLLGHLAKNIQYF. CDR3 nucleotide sequence: TGTGCCAGCAGCCCGGACCTTTTGGGACACCTAGCCAAAAACATTCAGTACTTC. This sequence joins TRBV7-9 and TRBJ2-4, with D tentatively TRBD1 (6 bases). The V end was cut by 5 bases, the J end by 0 bases, with 20 bases between. The CDR3 sequence is 18 residues long. Per germline, CDR1 SEHNR and CDR2 FQNEAQ (reference sequence).

The CDR3 spells CASSPSSGVGDTQYF. CDR3 coding DNA: TGCGCCAGCAGCCCTTCTAGCGGAGTCGGAGATACGCAGTATTTT. The chain combines TRBV5-1 with TRBJ2-3; 7 positions match TRBD2. CDR1 is SGHRS, CDR2 YFSETQ, per germline. Trimming cost V 4 bases and J 5 bases; bases outside gene matches: 10. The CDR3 contains 15 residues.

The genes are TRBV30 and TRBJ1-5, with TRBD1 identical over 7 bases. CDR3 size: 18 residues. The V gene's germline CDR1 is GTSNPN and CDR2 SVGIG (reference sequence). V dropped 1 base and J dropped 0; count of bases not matched to a gene: 12. CDR3 protein: CAWSATGVLGYSNQPQHF. The CDR3 coding sequence is TGTGCCTGGAGTGCTACAGGGGTCTTGGGGTATAGCAATCAGCCCCAGCATTTT.

This clone was seen only a few times. This rearrangement joins TRBV5-1 to TRBJ2-1; D is perhaps TRBD1 (6 bases). Trimming stripped 4 bases from V and 4 bases from J, with 18 bases between. Per germline, CDR1 SGHRS and CDR2 YFSETQ. The CDR3 length is 16 residues. CDR3 region: CASSPGVGAVYNEQFF. The CDR3 nucleotides are TGCGCCAGCAGCCCTGGAGTGGGGGCGGTTTACAATGAGCAGTTCTTC.

The chain employs TRBV5-6 and TRBJ2-7; 7 nucleotides line up with TRBD1. V was clipped by 0 bases and J by 5 bases; unmatched bases: 5. Per the germline V gene, CDR1 is SGHDT and CDR2 is YYEEEE. The CDR3 is 14 residues long. The CDR3 is CASSLGQGPDEQYF. CDR3 bases: TGTGCCAGCAGCTTGGGACAGGGCCCGGACGAGCAGTACTTC. The full variable domain, completed using reference TRBV5-6 and TRBJ2-7, is DAGVTQSPTHLIKTRGQQVTLRCSPKSGHDTVSWYQQALGQGPQFIFQYYEEEERQRGNFPDRFSGHQFPNYSSELNVNALLLGDSALYLCASSLGQGPDEQYFGPGTRLTVT.

This clone was observed a handful of times. V usage is TRBV6-1 and J usage is TRBJ1-5; 9 nucleotides match TRBD1. CDR3 length equals 16 residues. The germline CDR1 and CDR2 sequences are MNHNS and SASEGT. Germline trimming cut 4 bases from V and 0 bases from J; bases unmatched to any gene: 4. The CDR3 sequence is CASSGGTGFSNQPQHF. For the CDR3, the DNA is TGTGCCAGCAGTGGCGGGACAGGGTTTAGCAATCAGCCCCAGCATTTT.

The chain employs TRBV5-4 and TRBJ2-1; D remains ambiguous. This CDR3 spans 11 amino acids. Between the trimmed V and J ends, which lost 6 bases and 6 bases, there was a span of 7 bases. Germline V gene sequence: CDR1 SGHNT, CDR2 YYREEE (reference sequence). The CDR3 nucleotides read TGTGCCAGCAAGCGCGGCAATGAGCAGTTCTTC. It is translated as CASKRGNEQFF. Full variable domain (rest looked up from reference TRBV5-4 and TRBJ2-1): ETGVTQSPTHLIKTRGQQVTLRCSSQSGHNTVSWYQQALGQGPQFIFQYYREEENGRGNFPPRFSGLQFPNYSSELNVNALELDDSALYLCASKRGNEQFFGPGTRLTVL.

The table lists this clone with a few counts. The chain uses TRBV30 and TRBJ2-5, with TRBD2 matching over 9 bases. V shed 0 bases, J shed 6 bases, and the junction held 8 bases outside the gene matches. The CDR3 is 15 amino acids. Germline CDR1 reads GTSNPN; CDR2 reads SVGIG (reference sequence). CDR3 sequence: CAWSVGDSGRKTQYF. The CDR3 DNA reads as TGTGCCTGGAGTGTAGGCGATAGCGGGAGAAAGACCCAGTACTTC. Full variable domain (rest looked up from reference TRBV30 and TRBJ2-5): SQTIHQWPATLVQPVGSPLSLECTVEGTSNPNLYWYRQAAGRGLQLLFYSVGIGQISSEVPQNLSASRPQDRQFILSSKKLLLSDSGFYLCAWSVGDSGRKTQYFGPGTRLLVL.

J is TRBJ2-5 and V is TRBV5-1; D gene uncertain. V shed 4 bases and J shed 5 bases, with 15 bases lying between them. The CDR3 is 14 amino acids. The V gene's germline CDR1 is SGHRS and CDR2 YFSETQ. CDR3 coding DNA: TGCGCCAGCAGCCAACGATGGTCCGGGGAGACCCAGTACTTC. Protein product: CASSQRWSGETQYF.

This clone was detected a few times. The chain has TRBV6-1 and TRBJ1-2; D ambiguous. Germline CDR1 reads MNHNS; CDR2 reads SASEGT. The germline V and J ends were trimmed by 6 bases and 6 bases, with 20 bases remaining between them. CDR3 size: 15 residues. The CDR3 spells CASRPARIGGHGYTF. The CDR3 region has the DNA TGTGCCAGCAGGCCCGCTAGAATTGGCGGCCATGGCTACACCTTC.

The chain joins TRBV11-2 to TRBJ1-2; D is possibly TRBD1 (5 bases). The CDR3 covers 14 residues. V gave up 4 bases and J gave up 4 bases, with 13 bases separating them. The germline gives CDR1 SGHAT, CDR2 FQNNGV. The CDR3 spells CASSSEPGGYGYTF. As DNA, the CDR3 is TGTGCCAGCAGCTCCGAGCCGGGGGGCTATGGCTACACCTTC. Variable domain in full (rest from reference TRBV11-2 and TRBJ1-2): EAGVAQSPRYKIIEKRQSVAFWCNPISGHATLYWYQQILGQGPKLLIQFQNNGVVDDSQLPKDRFSAERLKGVDSTLKIQPAKLEDSAVYLCASSSEPGGYGYTFGSGTRLTVV.

The chain combines TRBV5-1 with TRBJ2-2; 9 nucleotides align to TRBD2. The V and J ends lost 0 bases and 4 bases, in that order; junction bases with no gene match: 1. CDR1 is SGHRS and CDR2 is YFSETQ in the germline V gene. The CDR3 loop spans 15 amino acids. CDR3 protein: CASSLVAGVTGELFF. CDR3 sequence (DNA): TGCGCCAGCAGCTTGGTAGCGGGAGTCACCGGGGAGCTGTTTTTT.

This sequence joins TRBV7-9 and TRBJ1-2, with 9 bases identical to TRBD1. This CDR3 has 14 residues. Germline loops: CDR1 SEHNR, CDR2 FQNEAQ (reference sequence). J lost 8 bases, V lost 3 bases, and 7 bases had no gene match. Here the CDR3 reads CASSFPWTGDGYTF. In DNA, the CDR3 is TGTGCCAGCAGCTTCCCTTGGACAGGGGACGGCTACACCTTC.

The chain links TRBV28 to TRBJ2-1; 8 positions match TRBD2. The CDR3 is made up of 14 amino acids. Germline V CDR1 and CDR2: MDHEN, SYDVKM. The trim removed 5 bases at V and 8 bases at J, leaving 8 bases unmatched. The DNA of the CDR3 is TGTGCCAGCAGTCCCCCGGGACTAGGCCATGAGCAGTTCTTC. This translates into CASSPPGLGHEQFF.

The rearrangement uses TRBV5-4 and TRBJ2-4; the D is unclear. V was cut by 3 bases and J by 5 bases, with 18 bases left in between. The germline V gene encodes CDR1 SGHNT and CDR2 YYREEE (reference sequence). The CDR3 contains 16 residues. Here the CDR3 DNA reads TGTGCCAGCAGCTCACCCGAACGGTCCGCACAAAACATTCAGTACTTC. Its protein is CASSSPERSAQNIQYF.

This clone was counted a few times. The chain recombines TRBV14 with TRBJ2-7; D uncertain. Looked up from germline, CDR1 is SGHDN and CDR2 is FVKESK. This CDR3 contains 11 residues. With 2 bases removed from V and 12 bases from J, the gap between germline ends came to 11 bases. CDR3 coding DNA: TGTGCCAGCAGCCAACTAACCCTTCTGTACTTC. Translated: CASSQLTLLYF.

The chain is built from TRBV30 and TRBJ2-1; the D gene is possibly TRBD2 (6 bases). CDR3 length: 11 residues. CDR1 and CDR2 from the germline V gene are GTSNPN and SVGIG (reference sequence). Between the trimmed V and J ends, which lost 5 bases and 6 bases, there was a span of 8 bases. DNA for the CDR3: TGTGCCTGGGCGGGGTTCAATGAGCAGTTCTTC. Translating gives CAWAGFNEQFF. The whole variable domain, remainder taken from reference TRBV30 and TRBJ2-1, is SQTIHQWPATLVQPVGSPLSLECTVEGTSNPNLYWYRQAAGRGLQLLFYSVGIGQISSEVPQNLSASRPQDRQFILSSKKLLLSDSGFYLCAWAGFNEQFFGPGTRLTVL.